The 12 T cell receptor beta chains below come from one sample, sequenced in a study of CD8 T cells in ankylosing spondylitis. Regarding the study as a whole: Blood of patients with ankylosing spondylitis appeared to be characterized by a TCR beta motif of about 8 highly homologous variants.

For these receptors, no antigen is known. MiXCR was run by TCRdb on the 5' RACE reads, yielding one entry per CDR3 protein. The sample lists about 220,000 distinct CDR3 sequences, 7% to 8% seen once, with 11% to 15% in the top ten. Sequencing was carried out using blood, either unsorted or a sorted T cell fraction (not recorded which). The receptors originated from a male donor with ankylosing spondylitis.

This clonotype was detected ten times or more. The rearrangement links TRBV9 to TRBJ2-3; TRBD2 agrees at 9 bases. Looked up from germline, CDR1 is SGDLS and CDR2 is YYNGEE. The CDR3 sequence is 15 residues long. The junction had 4 bases not matched to a gene; V was cut back by 0 bases and J by 5 bases. CDR3 nucleotides: TGTGCCAGCAGCGTAGGCGGGGGGGCAGTAGATACGCAGTATTTT. It encodes CASSVGGGAVDTQYF.

This clonotype was observed at least ten times. V is TRBV6-5 and J is TRBJ2-5; possibly TRBD2 for D (5 bases). V was clipped by 2 bases and J by 1 base, with 14 bases between them. The CDR3 has 16 amino acids. Germline V CDR1 and CDR2: MNHEY, SVGAGI. The CDR3 sequence: CASSYGRVPFQETQYF. CDR3 coding DNA: TGTGCCAGCAGTTACGGGCGGGTACCCTTCCAAGAGACCCAGTACTTC.

This clonotype occurred many times. The chain uses TRBV5-1 and TRBJ2-7; 10 nucleotides agree with TRBD1. Losses at the gene ends were 4 bases for V and 5 bases for J; bases not matched to a gene: 3. The germline V gene has CDR1 SGHRS and CDR2 YFSETQ. CDR3 size: 13 residues. DNA of the CDR3: TGCGCCAGCAGCGGTGGGACAGGGGACGAGCAGTACTTC. The encoded protein is CASSGGTGDEQYF.

In this sample, this clonotype turned up many times. The chain employs TRBV7-9 and TRBJ1-5, with D perhaps TRBD1 (6 bases). The CDR3 is 13 residues long. Germline CDR1 is SEHNR and CDR2 is FQNEAQ (reference sequence). V lost 5 bases, J lost 4 bases, and 9 bases lay in between. CDR3 DNA sequence: TGTGCCAGCAGCCGGGACAAAAATCAGCCCCAGCATTTT. This encodes CASSRDKNQPQHF.

This clonotype was counted ten times or more. J is TRBJ2-3 and V is TRBV29-1; D gene ambiguous. The CDR3 has 10 amino acids. V was cut by 5 bases and J by 4 bases, with 4 bases left in between. CDR1 and CDR2 from the germline V gene are SQVTM and ANQGSEA. CDR3 residues: CSVWSDTQYF. The DNA of the CDR3 is TGCAGCGTTTGGTCAGATACGCAGTATTTT.

This clonotype occurred a few times. The V call is TRBV7-9, the J call TRBJ2-7, with TRBD1 as a possible D gene (6 bases). CDR3 length: 15 residues. Germline V CDR1 and CDR2: SEHNR, FQNEAQ (reference sequence). Trimming cost V 4 bases and J 6 bases, with 19 bases left between them. CDR3 region: CASSSRSRARGEQYF. In DNA, the CDR3 is TGTGCCAGCAGCTCGAGGTCACGGGCCAGGGGCGAGCAGTACTTC.

This clonotype was detected only a few times. The chain carries TRBV7-9 and TRBJ2-6, with D uncertain. V was trimmed by 1 base and J by 0 bases, leaving 7 bases between them. This CDR3 spans 16 amino acids. Germline V gene lookup returns CDR1 SEHNR and CDR2 FQNEAQ (reference sequence). CDR3: CASSLVVTSGANVLTF. CDR3 nucleotides: TGTGCCAGCAGCTTAGTTGTGACCTCTGGGGCCAACGTCCTGACTTTC.

This clonotype was seen repeatedly, ten times or more. V and J are TRBV4-1 and TRBJ2-5; 9 nucleotides line up with TRBD2. The ends lost 3 bases at V and 4 bases at J; junction bases unmatched: 6. The CDR3 is 15 amino acids. Germline loops: CDR1 MGHRA, CDR2 YSYEKL. DNA of the CDR3: TGCGCCAGCAGCCATCGTAGCGGGAGCGGAGAGACCCAGTACTTC. Protein: CASSHRSGSGETQYF.

The chain has TRBV2 and TRBJ2-1; 8 bases fit TRBD2. The length of the CDR3 is 16 residues. Germline V gene lookup returns CDR1 SNHLY and CDR2 FYNNEI. The V segment lost 5 bases and the J segment 9 bases; nucleotides outside the gene matches: 15. The DNA of the CDR3 is TGTGCCAGCAGTTCCTTAGCGGGAATCGACTATGGTGAGCAGTTCTTC. Translating gives CASSSLAGIDYGEQFF.

This clonotype occurred many times. This rearrangement joins TRBV2 to TRBJ2-1; 8 bases align to TRBD2. Germline loops: CDR1 SNHLY, CDR2 FYNNEI. Trimming removed 6 bases from V and 2 bases from J; junction bases left unmatched: 15. CDR3 size: 18 residues. The CDR3 reads CASSRVAGYQTAYNEQFF. The CDR3 DNA reads as TGTGCCAGCAGCCGAGTAGCGGGGTACCAAACAGCCTACAATGAGCAGTTCTTC.

The sample holds many counts of this clonotype. The chain recombines TRBV4-3 with TRBJ2-1; tentatively, D is TRBD2 (5 bases). This CDR3 spans 14 amino acids. Germline V gene sequence: CDR1 LGHNA, CDR2 YSLEER. V was pared by 4 bases and J by 2 bases, with 9 bases between. CDR3 DNA sequence: TGCGCCAGCAGCCCGCGAGGGCCCTACAATGAGCAGTTCTTC. This translates into CASSPRGPYNEQFF.

This clonotype was seen many times. The chain employs TRBV28 and TRBJ1-4, with D possibly TRBD1 on 5 matching bases. The CDR3 is 16 residues long. CDR1 is MDHEN and CDR2 is SYDVKM in the germline V gene. The V end was cut by 2 bases, the J end by 0 bases, with 10 bases between. The CDR3 sequence is CASSLVGAATNEKLFF. CDR3 nucleotide sequence: TGTGCCAGCAGTTTAGTCGGGGCAGCAACTAATGAAAAACTGTTTTTT. The full variable domain, completed using reference TRBV28 and TRBJ1-4, is DVKVTQSSRYLVKRTGEKVFLECVQDMDHENMFWYRQDPGLGLRLIYFSYDVKMKEKGDIPEGYSVSREKKERFSLILESASTNQTSMYLCASSLVGAATNEKLFFGSGTQLSVL.